The clone carrying this T cell receptor beta chain was counted a single time. What it binds is not known. The CDR3 has 19 amino acids. With 0 bases clipped from V and 5 bases from J, the junction kept 17 bases outside the gene matches. Germline loops: CDR1 LGHNA, CDR2 YSLEER. Naive CD8 cells lacked CD45RO, underwent positive selection for CCR7 and left out terminally differentiated effector memory CD45RA+ cells. The run depth of the assay was deep. For sorted subsets, 200 ng DNA per replicate equaled some 27,000 T cell genomes. Clones were sequenced by immunoSEQ multiplex PCR, and TCRdb holds only the in-frame ones, with some missing. Among some 2 million clones listed, about 95% were seen once. These data belong to a study of shared clonotypes between healthy human individuals. Study-wide results and caveats: Naive CD4 clonotypes overlapped across a few donors at approximately 5.5%.

The V and J genes are TRBV4-3 and TRBJ2-5, with 8 bases aligning to TRBD2. The receptor comes from a man aged 18-30 years in good health. Sequencing was carried out using naive CD8+ T cells sorted from blood. DNA of the CDR3: TGCGCCAGCAGCCAAGATCTTCCAGGGCGGGAGGCCCATCAGGAGACCCAGTACTTC. It yields the protein CASSQDLPGREAHQETQYF.